Below, 21 T cell receptor beta chains from the same sample are listed, as sequenced in a study of T cells in Graves' hyperthyroidism and ophthalmopathy. Amplified TCR beta CDR3 regions came from RNA transcripts. The HTBI primer set drove a first-round RT-PCR of the TCR CDR3. TCRdb redid the calling of the multiplex PCR reads with MiXCR, one entry per CDR3 protein. The sample includes 550,000 to 600,000 distinct CDR3 sequences, 14% of them seen just once. Sequencing input: blood. These receptors came from a woman aged 18 to 35 with Graves' ophthalmopathy.

This chain links TRBV12-5 with TRBJ2-3, with a weak D call TRBD1 (6 bases). Germline V gene data show CDR1 as LGHNT and CDR2 as FRNRAP. This CDR3 region has 17 residues. The V and J ends lost 1 base and 2 bases respectively, with 16 bases between them. CDR3 in amino acids: CASGLDLDRSYTDTQYF. In nucleotides, the CDR3 is TGTGCTAGTGGTTTGGACCTTGACAGGAGCTACACAGATACGCAGTATTTT.

This clonotype showed up many times. The V and J genes are TRBV20-1 and TRBJ2-7; D not resolved. V dropped 0 bases and J dropped 5 bases, with 11 bases sitting between them. The germline V gene encodes CDR1 DFQATT and CDR2 SNEGSKA (reference sequence). The CDR3 has 13 amino acids. CDR3 coding DNA: TGCAGTGCTAGAGAGAAGGGCCCGGACGAGCAGTACTTC. This translates into CSAREKGPDEQYF.

This clonotype turned up a few times. V gene TRBV29-1 combines with J gene TRBJ2-7, with 7 bases fitting TRBD1. V lost 4 bases to trimming and J lost 5 bases; unmatched junction nucleotides: 14. The CDR3 covers 15 residues. Germline values: CDR1 SQVTM, CDR2 ANQGSEA. CDR3 DNA sequence: TGCAGCGTTGCCCCTCGGTGGGTGACAGGGAACGAGCAGTACTTC. Amino acid sequence: CSVAPRWVTGNEQYF.

This clonotype was seen a few times. The chain uses TRBV7-9 and TRBJ1-1; D gene unclear. V gave up 5 bases and J gave up 1 base, with 11 bases separating them. The CDR3 is 14 residues long. The germline CDR1 and CDR2 sequences are SEHNR and FQNEAQ (reference sequence). The CDR3 reads CASSPAYGNTEAFF. As DNA, the CDR3 is TGTGCCAGCAGCCCCGCCTATGGGAACACTGAAGCTTTCTTT.

This clonotype was observed at least ten times. The gene calls are TRBV27 and TRBJ1-6; possible D gene TRBD1, 5 bases. There are 16 residues in the CDR3. V was cut by 2 bases and J by 4 bases, with 12 bases left in between. Germline CDR1 reads MNHEY; CDR2 reads SMNVEV (reference sequence). The CDR3 protein is CASSLRVGPYNSPLHF. The CDR3 nucleotides read TGTGCCAGCAGTTTAAGGGTGGGACCGTATAATTCACCCCTCCACTTT.

A few counts support this clonotype. The chain combines TRBV19 with TRBJ2-1; TRBD2 might be the D (5 bases). In germline, CDR1 is LNHDA, CDR2 SQIVND (reference sequence). V lost 0 bases and J 12 bases, leaving 12 bases between the germline ends. The CDR3 loop spans 13 amino acids. CDR3 coding DNA: TGTGCCAGTAGTATAGAAGAGGGAATGGGGCAGTTCTTC. This encodes CASSIEEGMGQFF.

The V call is TRBV4-1, the J call TRBJ1-2; D is ambiguous. Trimming removed 4 bases at V and 6 bases at J, with 21 bases between. Germline V lookup: CDR1 MGHRA, CDR2 YSYEKL. This CDR3 has 16 residues. The CDR3 DNA is TGCGCCAGCAGCCGGGGAGGTACAGCCAGGTTCGATGGCTACACCTTC. Its translation: CASSRGGTARFDGYTF.

This clonotype was observed at least ten times. This rearrangement joins TRBV6-2 or TRBV6-3 to TRBJ1-2; D unclear. Trimming stripped 6 bases from V and 0 bases from J, with 17 bases between. Looked up from germline, CDR1 is MNHEY and CDR2 is SVGEGT. The length of the CDR3 is 16 residues. CDR3 nucleotides: TGTGCCAGCAGGCAACCGGAAAACCTGGCTAACTATGGCTACACCTTC. The encoded protein is CASRQPENLANYGYTF.

This chain joins TRBV5-1 and TRBJ2-3; D may match TRBD1 or TRBD2 (6 bases each). Germline V gene data show CDR1 as SGHRS and CDR2 as YFSETQ. Deletions cut 0 bases from V and 1 base from J, with 18 bases between. The CDR3 totals 18 residues. The CDR3 here is CASSLEIIRGGRTDTQYF. For the CDR3, the DNA is TGCGCCAGCAGCTTGGAGATTATTAGAGGGGGGCGCACAGATACGCAGTATTTT.

There are many counts of this clonotype. The chain is built from TRBV9 and TRBJ2-1, with TRBD1 identical over 8 bases. Germline CDR1 and CDR2: SGDLS and YYNGEE. There are 15 residues in the CDR3. The V and J ends lost 3 bases and 4 bases, in that order; junction bases with no gene match: 6. The CDR3 DNA reads as TGTGCCAGCAGCGACAGACAGGGGCCTTACAATGAGCAGTTCTTC. Translating it yields CASSDRQGPYNEQFF. The whole variable domain, remainder taken from reference TRBV9 and TRBJ2-1, is DSGVTQTPKHLITATGQRVTLRCSPRSGDLSVYWYQQSLDQGLQFLIQYYNGEERAKGNILERFSAQQFPDLHSELNLSSLELGDSALYFCASSDRQGPYNEQFFGPGTRLTVL.

In nucleotides, the CDR3 is TGTGCCAGTAGTATTACCGGAGGGATTCAAGAGACCCAGTACTTC. Translation: CASSITGGIQETQYF. The rearrangement joins TRBV19 to TRBJ2-5; the D gene is possibly TRBD2 (6 bases). This CDR3 has 15 amino acids. V lost 3 bases to trimming and J lost 2 bases, with 13 bases between them. Germline CDR1 reads LNHDA; CDR2 reads SQIVND (reference sequence).

This clonotype was observed many times. The chain links TRBV27 to TRBJ1-1; D is unclear. Trimming left V 8 bases short and J 0 bases short, with 10 bases between. The CDR3 consists of 13 residues. The germline CDR1 and CDR2 sequences are MNHEY and SMNVEV (reference sequence). CDR3 region: CASAFKLNTEAFF. The CDR3, as DNA: TGTGCCAGCGCCTTTAAGTTGAACACTGAAGCTTTCTTT.

This chain links TRBV9 with TRBJ2-7, with 10 bases that match TRBD2. V trimming: 3 bases; J trimming: 5 bases; junction bases outside the gene matches: 14. This CDR3 spans 17 amino acids. Germline CDR1 reads SGDLS; CDR2 reads YYNGEE. The CDR3 DNA sequence: TGTGCCAGCAGCGGGGGTGGTAAAGCGGGAGGGCGCGACGAGCAGTACTTC. Translated, it gives CASSGGGKAGGRDEQYF.

At least ten counts were recorded for this clonotype. The rearrangement joins TRBV28 to TRBJ1-1, with D unclear. Germline loops: CDR1 MDHEN, CDR2 SYDVKM. The CDR3 contains 14 residues. The germline V and J ends were trimmed by 6 bases and 1 base, with 12 bases remaining between them. The CDR3: CASSAPGGNTEAFF. CDR3 DNA: TGTGCCAGCAGCGCTCCCGGCGGGAACACTGAAGCTTTCTTT.

A word on this clonotype: The junction shows a germline mismatch at one end, possibly a read error. The chain joins TRBV5-1 to TRBJ2-1; TRBD1 aligns across 9 bases. Germline-derived CDR1 and CDR2 are SGHRS and YFSETQ. The CDR3 runs 18 residues. CDR3 sequence: CASSRRTGALSAYSEQFF. The CDR3 DNA reads TGCGCCAGCAGCCGCAGGACAGGGGCCCTCTCGGCCTACAGTGAGCAGTTCTTC.

J is TRBJ2-1 and V is TRBV10-1, with 10 bases matching TRBD1. This CDR3 is 17 amino acids long. The junction had 15 bases not matched to a gene; V was cut back by 8 bases and J by 5 bases. Germline CDR1 and CDR2: WNHNN and SYGVQD (reference sequence). CDR3 sequence (DNA): TGCGCCAGCTTCCTGGGACAGGGGCCTCCGAGGGACAATGAGCAGTTCTTC. Its protein product is CASFLGQGPPRDNEQFF.

This clonotype has ten or more counts. The rearrangement links TRBV20-1 to TRBJ2-7; D is perhaps TRBD2 (7 bases). V was pared by 6 bases and J by 3 bases, with 21 bases between. This CDR3 contains 15 residues. Germline values: CDR1 DFQATT, CDR2 SNEGSKA (reference sequence). In nucleotides, the CDR3 is TGCAGTGCGGAAGGGGGGGGGGACGGTCTCTACGAGCAGTACTTC. Its translation: CSAEGGGDGLYEQYF.

This clonotype was seen at least ten times. The CDR3 spells CASSSRTSGSSYNEQFF. The CDR3 nucleotides are TGTGCCAGCAGTTCCCGGACTAGCGGGAGCTCCTACAATGAGCAGTTCTTC. The chain is built from TRBV27 and TRBJ2-1; 13 nucleotides match TRBD2. The CDR3 totals 17 residues. Germline CDR1 is MNHEY and CDR2 is SMNVEV (reference sequence). V trimming: 4 bases; J trimming: 0 bases; junction bases outside the gene matches: 3.

In its sample, this clonotype was seen a few times. This chain uses TRBV5-1 with TRBJ2-7; 7 nucleotides align to TRBD1. After removal of 7 bases from V and 0 bases from J, the junction contained 4 bases not matched to a gene. This CDR3 is built from 13 residues. Germline lookup yields CDR1 SGHRS and CDR2 YFSETQ. The CDR3 DNA sequence: TGCGCCAGCGGGGGACAGCCCTCCTACGAGCAGTACTTC. Its protein is CASGGQPSYEQYF.

This clonotype has a count of ten or more. The chain uses TRBV7-2 and TRBJ1-3; D is undetermined. CDR1 and CDR2 (germline): SGHTA, FQGNSA. Trimming pared 2 bases from V and 1 base from J, leaving 12 bases between. The length of the CDR3 is 16 residues. For the CDR3, the DNA is TGTGCCAGCAGCTTATGGCGGGGTCGGTCTGGAAACACCATATATTTT. Translating gives CASSLWRGRSGNTIYF. The whole variable domain, filled in from reference TRBV7-2 and TRBJ1-3, reads GAGVSQSPSNKVTEKGKDVELRCDPISGHTALYWYRQSLGQGLEFLIYFQGNSAPDKSGLPSDRFSAERTGGSVSTLTIQRTQQEDSAVYLCASSLWRGRSGNTIYFGEGSWLTVV.

There are a few counts of this clonotype. The chain carries TRBV19 and TRBJ2-1, with D perhaps TRBD2 (6 bases). Looked up from germline, CDR1 is LNHDA and CDR2 is SQIVND (reference sequence). V gave up 5 bases and J gave up 2 bases, with 16 bases separating them. This CDR3 comprises 16 residues. The CDR3 region is CASSVYSGYPYNEQFF. The CDR3 nucleotides are TGTGCCAGTAGTGTCTATAGCGGCTACCCCTACAATGAGCAGTTCTTC.